One and the same sample provided the 31 T cell receptor beta chains below, sequenced in a study of Ad26.COV2.S vaccination and SARS-CoV-2 variants. Treatment meaning: roughly 19 received Ad26.COV2.S at low or high dose, single or two shots; 5 received placebo; per-sample allocation not given. Specimen acquisition occurred on day 63 following the initial vaccine or placebo injection. The method was immunoSEQ multiplex PCR; TCRdb's version includes in-frame clones alone and lacks a portion of them. Seen here are a few hundred thousand clones, approximately 87% observed once, and the top ten hold about 5.4%. This specimen was peripheral blood, taken in a trial of Ad26.COV2.S vaccine versus placebo. The receptors derive from a person between 18 and 65 years old who received the Ad26.COV2.S COVID-19 vaccine or a placebo.

The chain recombines TRBV6-2 or TRBV6-3 with TRBJ2-7; tentatively, D is TRBD1 or TRBD2 (6 bases each). The CDR3 contains 15 residues. V was clipped by 4 bases and J by 2 bases, with 15 bases between them. The germline gives CDR1 MNHEY, CDR2 SVGEGT. CDR3: CASSSSGAVTYEQYF. The CDR3 DNA reads TGTGCCAGCAGTTCCTCGGGGGCAGTGACCTACGAGCAGTACTTC.

The chain recombines TRBV6-2 or TRBV6-3 with TRBJ1-1; D is perhaps TRBD1 (5 bases). The CDR3 is made up of 11 amino acids. V lost 4 bases to trimming and J lost 6 bases, with 6 bases between them. CDR1 and CDR2 (germline): MNHEY, SVGEGT. CDR3 sequence reads: CASSWGPEAFF. The CDR3 DNA reads as TGTGCCAGCAGTTGGGGCCCTGAAGCTTTCTTT.

The rearrangement joins TRBV7-9 to TRBJ2-2, with D perhaps matching TRBD1 (6 bases). Germline V gene lookup returns CDR1 SEHNR and CDR2 FQNEAQ (reference sequence). This CDR3 region has 15 residues. The V end was cut by 3 bases, the J end by 3 bases, with 11 bases between. The CDR3 DNA reads as TGTGCCAGCAGCTTCCAGGGGTGGGACACCGGGGAGCTGTTTTTT. Translated, it gives CASSFQGWDTGELFF.

This chain links TRBV19 with TRBJ1-2; TRBD1 is a possible D gene (5 bases). V gave up 5 bases and J gave up 5 bases, with 21 bases separating them. Germline V CDR1 and CDR2: LNHDA, SQIVND (reference sequence). This CDR3 comprises 16 residues. The CDR3 reads CASSPYSRGTIYGYTF. CDR3 sequence (DNA): TGTGCCAGTAGTCCCTACTCCCGGGGGACTATATATGGCTACACCTTC.

V gene TRBV6-5 combines with J gene TRBJ1-1, with TRBD1 identical over 7 bases. CDR3 size: 12 residues. Germline V lookup: CDR1 MNHEY, CDR2 SVGAGI. V trimming: 4 bases; J trimming: 8 bases; junction bases outside the gene matches: 4. The CDR3 protein is CASSFQTGEAFF. CDR3 nucleotides: TGTGCCAGCAGTTTCCAGACAGGGGAAGCTTTCTTT.

As regards this clone: This same CDR3 is encoded by further DNA sequences in the sample. The CDR3 region is CASSLFVGGQDTQYF. In DNA form, the CDR3 reads TGTGCCAGCAGTTTATTTGTGGGGGGGCAAGATACGCAGTATTTT. This chain joins TRBV27 and TRBJ2-3; TRBD2 might be the D (7 bases). Looked up from germline, CDR1 is MNHEY and CDR2 is SMNVEV (reference sequence). Trimming removed 1 base at V and 5 bases at J, with 13 bases between. The CDR3 consists of 15 residues.

The genes are TRBV5-4 and TRBJ1-6; 9 bases are a match to TRBD1. With 4 bases clipped from V and 5 bases from J, the junction kept 1 base outside the gene matches. Germline V gives CDR1 SGHNT, CDR2 YYREEE (reference sequence). The CDR3 contains 14 residues. CDR3 nucleotide sequence: TGTGCCAGCAGCCGGACAGGGGATAATTCACCCCTCCACTTT. Its protein product is CASSRTGDNSPLHF.

The gene calls are TRBV7-8 and TRBJ2-3, with a possible D match to TRBD2 (6 bases). The CDR3 contains 12 residues. Trimming left V 3 bases short and J 10 bases short, with 11 bases between. Germline loops: CDR1 SGHVS, CDR2 FQNEAQ. Here the CDR3 reads CASSFTGVAQYF. Written as DNA, the CDR3 is TGTGCCAGCAGCTTTACGGGAGTGGCGCAGTATTTT.

This chain uses TRBV19 with TRBJ1-1; 8 nucleotides align to TRBD1. The CDR3 runs to 14 residues. V lost 8 bases to trimming and J lost 4 bases; unmatched junction nucleotides: 9. From germline, CDR1 is LNHDA and CDR2 SQIVND (reference sequence). The CDR3 protein is CASRQGLGSTEAFF. The CDR3 bases are TGTGCCAGTCGACAGGGGTTAGGTAGCACTGAAGCTTTCTTT.

This rearrangement joins TRBV15 to TRBJ2-7; D is unresolved. Germline lookup yields CDR1 LNHNV and CDR2 YYDKDF (reference sequence). V was clipped by 1 base and J by 1 base, with 5 bases between them. CDR3 length equals 13 residues. The CDR3 bases are TGTGCCACCAGCAGAGGCGGATCCTACGAGCAGTACTTC. Its protein product is CATSRGGSYEQYF.

The chain links TRBV14 to TRBJ2-3, with 9 bases fitting TRBD2. The CDR3 is 16 residues long. J gave up 3 bases and V 0 bases, and 4 bases lay outside the gene matches. Germline V lookup: CDR1 SGHDN, CDR2 FVKESK. CDR3 sequence reads: CASSQETSGGTDTQYF. CDR3 nucleotide sequence: TGTGCCAGCAGCCAAGAGACTAGCGGAGGAACAGATACGCAGTATTTT.

V and J are TRBV5-4 and TRBJ2-7; TRBD1 is a possible D gene (6 bases). The CDR3 is made up of 14 amino acids. The ends were cut back, 8 bases at V and 4 bases at J, with 19 bases in the middle. Per the germline V gene, CDR1 is SGHNT and CDR2 is YYREEE (reference sequence). The CDR3 DNA is TGTGCCAGTTCCGGGACAAAAGGGTCGTACGAGCAGTACTTC. Translating gives CASSGTKGSYEQYF.

This sequence joins TRBV7-2 and TRBJ2-1, with D tentatively TRBD1 (6 bases). In germline, CDR1 is SGHTA, CDR2 FQGNSA. The CDR3 spans 14 residues. Trimming left V 5 bases short and J 6 bases short, with 14 bases between. Written as DNA, the CDR3 is TGTGCCAGCAGCCGGAACAGGGCAATCAATGAGCAGTTCTTC. This encodes CASSRNRAINEQFF.

The rearrangement uses TRBV19 and TRBJ1-2, with 9 bases identical to TRBD1. V was pared by 4 bases and J by 2 bases, with 5 bases of the junction left unmatched. The CDR3 extends over 15 amino acids. CDR1 LNHDA and CDR2 SQIVND come from the germline V gene (reference sequence). The CDR3: CASSNWGQGNYGYTF. Written as DNA, the CDR3 is TGTGCCAGTAGTAATTGGGGACAGGGCAACTATGGCTACACCTTC.

The V gene is TRBV30, the J gene TRBJ2-2, with D hard to call. CDR3 length equals 15 residues. Germline-derived CDR1 and CDR2 are GTSNPN and SVGIG (reference sequence). Trimming shortened V by 2 bases and J by 2 bases, and 12 bases separated the two germline ends. The CDR3 DNA sequence: TGTGCCTGGAGTCCGACGTTCATAAACACCGGGGAGCTGTTTTTT. This codes for CAWSPTFINTGELFF. Complete variable domain (other parts from reference TRBV30 and TRBJ2-2): SQTIHQWPATLVQPVGSPLSLECTVEGTSNPNLYWYRQAAGRGLQLLFYSVGIGQISSEVPQNLSASRPQDRQFILSSKKLLLSDSGFYLCAWSPTFINTGELFFGEGSRLTVL.

The chain has TRBV7-9 and TRBJ1-4; TRBD1 is a possible D gene (6 bases). With 4 bases removed from V and 3 bases from J, the gap between germline ends came to 12 bases. This CDR3 has 15 residues. Germline V lookup: CDR1 SEHNR, CDR2 FQNEAQ (reference sequence). The CDR3 reads CASSWPGTPNEKLFF. DNA of the CDR3: TGTGCCAGCAGCTGGCCCGGGACACCTAATGAAAAACTGTTTTTT.

The J gene is TRBJ1-1, the V gene TRBV6-2 or TRBV6-3, with 7 bases matching TRBD1. Per germline, CDR1 MNHEY and CDR2 SVGEGT. The CDR3 contains 12 residues. With V trimmed by 6 bases and J by 8 bases, 6 bases remained unmatched. CDR3 in amino acids: CASSPQGQEAFF. The CDR3 DNA reads as TGTGCCAGCAGCCCACAGGGGCAAGAAGCTTTCTTT.

V usage is TRBV29-1 and J usage is TRBJ2-7, with D perhaps TRBD1 or TRBD2 (6 bases each). Germline V gives CDR1 SQVTM, CDR2 ANQGSEA. V lost 4 bases to trimming and J lost 6 bases, with 25 bases between them. The CDR3 has 16 amino acids. CDR3: CSVAPKGGTQLREQYF. The CDR3 DNA is TGCAGCGTTGCCCCGAAGGGGGGCACTCAACTTCGCGAGCAGTACTTC.

About this clone itself: The identical CDR3 is also encoded by other nucleotide sequences in the sample. The chain couples TRBV7-2 to TRBJ1-5; unclear D gene. CDR3 length: 13 amino acids. Germline values: CDR1 SGHTA, CDR2 FQGNSA. Trimming pared 1 base from V and 4 bases from J, leaving 5 bases between. The CDR3 bases are TGTGCCAGCAGCTTAGGTCCGAATCAGCCCCAGCATTTT. Its translation is CASSLGPNQPQHF.

This chain connects TRBV4-1 to TRBJ1-2; the D gene is possibly TRBD1 (5 bases). Trimming pared 2 bases from V and 9 bases from J, leaving 10 bases between. This CDR3 contains 12 residues. Looked up from germline, CDR1 is MGHRA and CDR2 is YSYEKL. The CDR3 loop is CASSQTAGRYTF. The CDR3, as DNA: TGCGCCAGCAGCCAAACGGCAGGGCGCTACACCTTC.

This chain connects TRBV9 to TRBJ1-1; 9 bases fit TRBD1. Germline V gene data show CDR1 as SGDLS and CDR2 as YYNGEE. The CDR3 consists of 12 residues. Unmatched junction bases numbered 5, after V lost 3 bases and J lost 11 bases. CDR3: CASSAGTGSAFF. The CDR3 bases are TGTGCCAGCAGCGCCGGGACAGGGAGTGCTTTCTTT.

The V gene is TRBV28, the J gene TRBJ1-5, with a tentative D call TRBD1 (5 bases). Germline CDR1 MDHEN, CDR2 SYDVKM. Trimming pared 2 bases from V and 2 bases from J, leaving 7 bases between. This CDR3 has 14 amino acids. CDR3 nucleotides: TGTGCCAGCAGTTTAATCAGGGGCAATCAGCCCCAGCATTTT. It yields the protein CASSLIRGNQPQHF.

The chain is built from TRBV12-3 or TRBV12-4 and TRBJ1-1; no clear D. CDR3 length: 13 residues. The ends were cut back, 7 bases at V and 0 bases at J, with 9 bases in the middle. The CDR3 is CASTSNLNTEAFF. For the CDR3, the DNA is TGTGCCAGCACTTCCAACTTGAACACTGAAGCTTTCTTT.

The V call is TRBV5-8, the J call TRBJ1-1, with 10 bases fitting TRBD1. Germline V gives CDR1 SGHTS, CDR2 YDEGEE. CDR3 length: 19 residues. The J segment lost 1 base and the V segment lost 4 bases, leaving 16 bases of the junction unmatched. The CDR3 DNA reads as TGTGCCAGCAGCGCCGGGACAGGGGCTTTGGGAGGTCGGAACACTGAAGCTTTCTTT. Its translation: CASSAGTGALGGRNTEAFF.

The J gene is TRBJ2-1, the V gene TRBV20-1; D uncertain. Deletions cut 3 bases from V and 3 bases from J, with 18 bases between. The germline V gene encodes CDR1 DFQATT and CDR2 SNEGSKA (reference sequence). This CDR3 has 16 residues. The CDR3 DNA reads as TGCAGTGCTAGTTGGGGTTCTGGCGTGGACTACAATGAGCAGTTCTTC. Its protein is CSASWGSGVDYNEQFF.

V is TRBV30 and J is TRBJ2-1; D is perhaps TRBD1 (5 bases). Looked up from germline, CDR1 is GTSNPN and CDR2 is SVGIG (reference sequence). The CDR3 sequence is 12 residues long. Between the trimmed V and J ends, which lost 2 bases and 15 bases, there was a span of 17 bases. For the CDR3, the DNA is TGTGCCTGGAGTCCGGACAAAGGGATCGGGTTCTTC. This sequence encodes CAWSPDKGIGFF.

V gene TRBV7-2 combines with J gene TRBJ1-2; 9 bases agree with TRBD1. The CDR3 sequence is 15 residues long. J lost 5 bases, V lost 5 bases, and 9 bases had no gene match. Germline V gene sequence: CDR1 SGHTA, CDR2 FQGNSA. This CDR3 reads CASSPDRGEGYGYTF. CDR3 coding DNA: TGTGCCAGCAGCCCTGACAGGGGGGAGGGGTATGGCTACACCTTC.

This sequence joins TRBV13 and TRBJ2-3, with D unresolved. Germline CDR1 is PRHDT and CDR2 is FYEKMQ (reference sequence). V was clipped by 1 base and J by 5 bases, with 10 bases between them. The length of the CDR3 is 14 residues. The CDR3 nucleotides are TGTGCCAGCAGCTTAGAGGGTCTTGAAGATACGCAGTATTTT. The encoded protein is CASSLEGLEDTQYF.

This chain uses TRBV10-2 with TRBJ2-2; 13 nucleotides agree with TRBD2. This CDR3 spans 16 amino acids. Germline lookup yields CDR1 WSHSY and CDR2 SAAADI. V dropped 4 bases and J dropped 1; count of bases not matched to a gene: 0. The CDR3 spells CASSGTSGGNTGELFF. CDR3 sequence (DNA): TGCGCCAGCAGTGGGACTAGCGGGGGGAACACCGGGGAGCTGTTTTTT.

The chain is built from TRBV7-2 and TRBJ1-1, with 8 bases lining up with TRBD1. The V and J ends lost 5 bases and 0 bases, in that order; junction bases with no gene match: 5. This CDR3 is 15 amino acids long. Germline V gives CDR1 SGHTA, CDR2 FQGNSA. The chain's CDR3 is CASSPRTGLNTEAFF. As DNA, the CDR3 is TGTGCCAGCAGCCCAAGGACAGGGTTGAACACTGAAGCTTTCTTT.

The chain joins TRBV19 to TRBJ2-2, with D possibly TRBD1 on 5 matching bases. Germline V gives CDR1 LNHDA, CDR2 SQIVND (reference sequence). Trimming stripped 2 bases from V and 3 bases from J, with 16 bases between. CDR3 size: 17 residues. The CDR3 protein is CASSISLGDWDTGELFF. The CDR3, as DNA: TGTGCCAGTAGTATAAGTTTAGGGGATTGGGACACCGGGGAGCTGTTTTTT.